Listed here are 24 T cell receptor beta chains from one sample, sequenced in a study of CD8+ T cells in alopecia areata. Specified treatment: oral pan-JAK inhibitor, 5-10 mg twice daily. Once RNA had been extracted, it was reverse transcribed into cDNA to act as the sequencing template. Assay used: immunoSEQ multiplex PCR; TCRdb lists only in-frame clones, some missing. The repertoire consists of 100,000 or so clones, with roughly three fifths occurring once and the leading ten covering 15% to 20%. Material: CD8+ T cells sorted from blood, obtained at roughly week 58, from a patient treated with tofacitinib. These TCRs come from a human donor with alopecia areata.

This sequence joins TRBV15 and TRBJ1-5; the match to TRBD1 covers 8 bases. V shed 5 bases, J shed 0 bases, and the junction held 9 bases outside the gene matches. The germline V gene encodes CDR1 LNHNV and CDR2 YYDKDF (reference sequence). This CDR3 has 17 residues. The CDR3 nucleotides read TGTGCCACCAGCGTCCCAAAACAGGGGGATAGCAATCAGCCCCAGCATTTT. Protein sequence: CATSVPKQGDSNQPQHF.

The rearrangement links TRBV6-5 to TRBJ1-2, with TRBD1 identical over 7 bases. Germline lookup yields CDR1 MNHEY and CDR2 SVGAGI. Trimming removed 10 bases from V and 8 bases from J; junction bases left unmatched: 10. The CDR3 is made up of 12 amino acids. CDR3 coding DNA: TGTGCCACCCACGGACAGGAGTCGGGCTACACCTTC. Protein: CATHGQESGYTF.

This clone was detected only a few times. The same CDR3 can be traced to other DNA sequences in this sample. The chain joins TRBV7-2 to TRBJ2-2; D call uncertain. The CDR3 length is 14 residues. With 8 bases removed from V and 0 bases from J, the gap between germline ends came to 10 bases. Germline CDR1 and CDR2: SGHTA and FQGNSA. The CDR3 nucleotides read TGTGCCAGCCGACCAGGCGCGAACACCGGGGAGCTGTTTTTT. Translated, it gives CASRPGANTGELFF.

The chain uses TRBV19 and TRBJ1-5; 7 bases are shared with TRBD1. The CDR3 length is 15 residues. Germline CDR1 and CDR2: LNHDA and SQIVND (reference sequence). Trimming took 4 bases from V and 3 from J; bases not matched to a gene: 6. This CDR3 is CASSKDRINNQPQHF. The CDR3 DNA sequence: TGTGCCAGTAGTAAGGACAGGATTAACAATCAGCCCCAGCATTTT.

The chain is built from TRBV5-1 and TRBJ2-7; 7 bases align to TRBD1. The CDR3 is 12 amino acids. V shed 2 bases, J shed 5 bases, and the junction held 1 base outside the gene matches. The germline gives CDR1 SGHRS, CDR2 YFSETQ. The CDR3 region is CASSFDRDEQYF. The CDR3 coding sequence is TGCGCCAGCAGCTTCGACAGGGACGAGCAGTACTTC.

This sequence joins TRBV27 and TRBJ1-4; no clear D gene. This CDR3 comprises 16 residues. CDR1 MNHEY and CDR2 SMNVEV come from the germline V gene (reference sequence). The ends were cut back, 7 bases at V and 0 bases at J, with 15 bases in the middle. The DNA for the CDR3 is TGTGCCAGCAAGATCGGGCTGGGGTCAACTAATGAAAAACTGTTTTTT. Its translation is CASKIGLGSTNEKLFF.

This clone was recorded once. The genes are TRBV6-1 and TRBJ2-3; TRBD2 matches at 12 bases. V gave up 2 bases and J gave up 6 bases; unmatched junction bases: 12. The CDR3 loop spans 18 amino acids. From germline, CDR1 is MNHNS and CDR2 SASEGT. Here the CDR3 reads CASSESGTSGGSFDTQYF. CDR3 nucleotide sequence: TGTGCCAGCAGTGAAAGCGGAACTAGCGGGGGGAGCTTTGATACGCAGTATTTT.

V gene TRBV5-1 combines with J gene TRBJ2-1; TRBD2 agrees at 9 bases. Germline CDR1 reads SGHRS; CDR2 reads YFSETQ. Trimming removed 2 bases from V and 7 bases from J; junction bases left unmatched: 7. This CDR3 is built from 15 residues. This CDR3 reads CASSLAGGPTNEQFF. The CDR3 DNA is TGCGCCAGCAGCTTAGCGGGGGGCCCTACGAATGAGCAGTTCTTC.

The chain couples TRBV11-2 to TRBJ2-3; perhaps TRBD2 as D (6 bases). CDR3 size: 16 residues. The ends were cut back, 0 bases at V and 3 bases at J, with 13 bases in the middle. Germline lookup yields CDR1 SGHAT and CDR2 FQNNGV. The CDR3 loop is CASSLEWGVGTDTQYF. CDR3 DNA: TGTGCCAGCAGCTTAGAATGGGGGGTTGGTACAGATACGCAGTATTTT.

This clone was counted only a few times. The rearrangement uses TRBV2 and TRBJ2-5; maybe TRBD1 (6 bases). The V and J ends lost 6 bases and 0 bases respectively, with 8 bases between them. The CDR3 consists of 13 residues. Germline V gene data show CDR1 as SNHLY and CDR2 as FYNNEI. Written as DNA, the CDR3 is TGTGCCAGCAGAGACAGGTACCAAGAGACCCAGTACTTC. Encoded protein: CASRDRYQETQYF.

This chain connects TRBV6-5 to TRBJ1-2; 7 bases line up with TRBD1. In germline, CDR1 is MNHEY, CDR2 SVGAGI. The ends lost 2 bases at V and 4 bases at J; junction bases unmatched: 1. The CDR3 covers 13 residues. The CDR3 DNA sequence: TGTGCCAGCAGTTACGGGGACAGCTATGGCTACACCTTC. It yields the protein CASSYGDSYGYTF.

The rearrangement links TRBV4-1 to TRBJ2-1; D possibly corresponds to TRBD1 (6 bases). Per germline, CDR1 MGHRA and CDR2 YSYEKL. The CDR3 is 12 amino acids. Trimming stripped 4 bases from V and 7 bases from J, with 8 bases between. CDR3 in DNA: TGCGCCAGCAGCCTCAGGGGTAATGAGCAGTTCTTC. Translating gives CASSLRGNEQFF.

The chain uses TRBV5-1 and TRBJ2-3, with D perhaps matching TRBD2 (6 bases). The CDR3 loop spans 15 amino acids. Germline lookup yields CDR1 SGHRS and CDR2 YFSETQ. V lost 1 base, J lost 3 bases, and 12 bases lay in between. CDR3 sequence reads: CASSLSSGGTDTQYF. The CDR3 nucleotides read TGCGCCAGCAGCTTGAGTAGCGGCGGGACAGATACGCAGTATTTT.

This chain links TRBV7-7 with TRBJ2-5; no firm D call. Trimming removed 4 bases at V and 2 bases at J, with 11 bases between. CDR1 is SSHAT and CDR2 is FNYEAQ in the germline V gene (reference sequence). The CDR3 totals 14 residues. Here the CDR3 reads CASSSTQKQETQYF. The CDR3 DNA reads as TGTGCCAGCAGCTCTACTCAGAAACAAGAGACCCAGTACTTC.

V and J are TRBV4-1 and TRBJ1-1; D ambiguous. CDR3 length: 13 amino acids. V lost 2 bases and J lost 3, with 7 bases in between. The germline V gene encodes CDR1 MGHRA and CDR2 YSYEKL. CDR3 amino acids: CASSQQEDTEAFF. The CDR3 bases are TGCGCCAGCAGCCAACAGGAGGACACTGAAGCTTTCTTT.

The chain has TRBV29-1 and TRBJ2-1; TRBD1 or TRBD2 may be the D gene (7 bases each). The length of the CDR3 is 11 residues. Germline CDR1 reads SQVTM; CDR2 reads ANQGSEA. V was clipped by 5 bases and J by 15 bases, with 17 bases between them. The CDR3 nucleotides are TGCAGCGTTAACCCGACAGGGAGGGCGTTCTTC. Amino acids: CSVNPTGRAFF.

The CDR3, as DNA: TGTGCCAGCAGCTTCGGGACAGCTAAAGCTTTCTTT. It is translated as CASSFGTAKAFF. The chain combines TRBV5-6 with TRBJ1-1, with 7 bases identical to TRBD1. Trimming removed 2 bases from V and 9 bases from J; junction bases left unmatched: 4. Germline values: CDR1 SGHDT, CDR2 YYEEEE. This CDR3 is built from 12 residues.

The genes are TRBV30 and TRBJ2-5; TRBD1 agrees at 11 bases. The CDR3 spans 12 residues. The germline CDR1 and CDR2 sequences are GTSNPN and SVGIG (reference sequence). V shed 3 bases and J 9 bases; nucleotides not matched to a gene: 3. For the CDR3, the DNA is TGTGCCTGGAGGGGGACAGGGGGGGCCCAGTACTTC. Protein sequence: CAWRGTGGAQYF.

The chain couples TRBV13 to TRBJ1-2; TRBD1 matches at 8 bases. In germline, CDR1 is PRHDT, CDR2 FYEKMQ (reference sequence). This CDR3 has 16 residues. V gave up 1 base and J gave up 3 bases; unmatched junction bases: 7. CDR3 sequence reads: CASSLEGTGVHYGYTF. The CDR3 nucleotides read TGTGCCAGCAGCTTAGAGGGGACAGGAGTACACTATGGCTACACCTTC.

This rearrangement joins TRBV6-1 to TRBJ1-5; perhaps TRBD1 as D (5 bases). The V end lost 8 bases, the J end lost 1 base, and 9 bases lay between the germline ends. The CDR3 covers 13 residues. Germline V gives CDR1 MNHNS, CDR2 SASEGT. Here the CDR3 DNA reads TGTGCCAGCTATGGGACCAGCAATCAGCCCCAGCATTTT. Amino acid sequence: CASYGTSNQPQHF.

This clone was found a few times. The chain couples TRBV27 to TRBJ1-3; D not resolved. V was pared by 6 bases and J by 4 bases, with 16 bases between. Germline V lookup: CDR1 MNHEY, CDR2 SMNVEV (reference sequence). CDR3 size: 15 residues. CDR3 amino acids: CASSPRLTLGNTIYF. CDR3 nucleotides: TGTGCCAGCAGCCCCCGTTTGACGCTAGGAAACACCATATATTTT.

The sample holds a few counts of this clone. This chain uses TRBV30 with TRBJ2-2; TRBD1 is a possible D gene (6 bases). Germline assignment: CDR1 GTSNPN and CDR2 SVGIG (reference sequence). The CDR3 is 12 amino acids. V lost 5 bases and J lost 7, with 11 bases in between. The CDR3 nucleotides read TGTGCCTGGCTGCCAGGGGTCGGGGAGCTGTTTTTT. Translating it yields CAWLPGVGELFF.

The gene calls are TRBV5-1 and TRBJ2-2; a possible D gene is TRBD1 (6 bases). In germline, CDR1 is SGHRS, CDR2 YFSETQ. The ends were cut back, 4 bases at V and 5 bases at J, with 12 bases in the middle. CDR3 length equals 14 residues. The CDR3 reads CASSGTWGTGELFF. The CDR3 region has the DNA TGCGCCAGCAGCGGGACATGGGGAACCGGGGAGCTGTTTTTT. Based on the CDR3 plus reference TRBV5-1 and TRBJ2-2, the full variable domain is KAGVTQTPRYLIKTRGQQVTLSCSPISGHRSVSWYQQTPGQGLQFLFEYFSETQRNKGNFPGRFSGRQFSNSRSEMNVSTLELGDSALYLCASSGTWGTGELFFGEGSRLTVL.

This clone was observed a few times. In nucleotides, the CDR3 is TGTGCCAGCGGGAGGACAGATACGCAGTATTTT. It codes for CASGRTDTQYF. This chain links TRBV9 with TRBJ2-3, with D possibly being TRBD2 (6 bases). Germline lookup yields CDR1 SGDLS and CDR2 YYNGEE. This CDR3 spans 11 amino acids. Trimming took 7 bases from V and 3 from J, leaving 6 bases between them.